A selection of T cell receptor beta chains follows, all from one sample in a study of T-cell memory formation after mild COVID-19. TCRdb recomputed calls from the 5' RACE reads with MiXCR, one row per CDR3 protein. Of some 440,000 distinct CDR3 sequences detected, around a quarter appear once; the ten largest clones hold about 12%. Sequenced input: PBMCs or a T cell subset sorted from them (not recorded which). All receptors come from an adult woman who had mild COVID-19 (a few samples of this study predate the infection). Cell type and time point are not known. The conserved cysteine and the conserved F or W are not part of the CDR3 here.

V	length	J	CDR3
TRBV9	12	TRBJ1-5	ASSPWTGNQPQH
TRBV6-1	13	TRBJ2-3	ASRRGTSAADTQY
TRBV15	13	TRBJ2-7	ATSTPGQGFYEQY
TRBV19	11	TRBJ1-1	ASSMAPYTEAF
TRBV24-1	10	TRBJ1-2	ATSEAGGGYT
TRBV20-1	13	TRBJ2-1	SGLAGRVAYNEQF
TRBV20-1	12	TRBJ2-3	SASKLAGADTQY
TRBV25-1	16	TRBJ2-3	ASSESNRGPTSTDTQY
TRBV4-1	19	TRBJ1-1	ASSHKDLPSEWRGEYTEAF
TRBV5-5	10	TRBJ2-7	ASSLRDGEQY
TRBV6-5	13	TRBJ2-1	ASSYKGGLYNEQF
TRBV7-2	19	TRBJ2-1	ASSLEHPWTSGGGFLDEQF
TRBV10-3	11	TRBJ1-2	AISGGTERGYT
TRBV6-2/TRBV6-3	11	TRBJ2-7	ASSLHQPSEQY